This T cell receptor (beta chain) is from a study of T-cell memory formation after mild COVID-19. Losses at the gene ends were 2 bases for V and 3 bases for J; bases not matched to a gene: 2. The CDR3 is 14 amino acids. CDR1 and CDR2 (germline): SGHAT, FQDESV (reference sequence). TCRdb fed the 5' RACE reads into MiXCR, producing one record per CDR3 protein. The sample lists about 320,000 distinct CDR3 sequences; roughly an eighth were seen once. Study results and caveats: Still unconfirmed is whether the second-wave clones peaking on day 37 recognized SARS-CoV-2. Among CD4+ contracting clones, most were CM and EM, and CD8+ ones EMRA. Contracting clones from day 15 to 85 showed balanced CD4/CD8; later expanders favored CD4+. Within pre-infection memory, some responding clones were found, suggesting cross-reactive memory joined.

In the case of this clonotype: Antigen: not known.

The TCR was taken from a young man who had mild COVID-19 (a few samples of this study predate the infection). Cell type and time point are not known. The rearrangement links TRBV11-1 to TRBJ1-1; 8 bases align to TRBD1. The specimen sequenced was PBMCs or a T cell subset sorted from them (not recorded which). CDR3 bases: TGTGCCAGCAGCTTACCAGGGGGCTACACTGAAGCTTTCTTT. It yields the protein CASSLPGGYTEAFF.